The table lists the clone carrying this T cell receptor beta chain with a few counts. Its specificity is not known. These data are taken from a study of T cell repertoires in cytomegalovirus infection. The overall study: Well-studied HLA-B-restricted CMV epitopes were used in the study alongside recently identified HLA-C-restricted ones. Shared public TCR beta signatures pointed to both CMV infection and a matching HLA type.

Looked up from germline, CDR1 is SGHNT and CDR2 is YENEEA. V dropped 1 base and J dropped 2 bases, with 14 bases sitting between them. The CDR3 contains 16 residues. From the reads, TCRdb called clonotypes with MiXCR, one entry per CDR3 protein. The sample lists about 500,000 distinct CDR3 sequences, roughly a third seen once, with 17% in the top ten. The chain combines TRBV11-3 with TRBJ2-5; tentative D call: TRBD1 (6 bases). This sequence originates from a human donor in good health (CMV status not recorded). Some clones in this sample may be carry-over from other donors' samples. This sample comprised cultured PBMCs, obtained from culture after CMV antigen stimulation. CDR3 sequence reads: CASSLGGRNTQETQYF. The CDR3 nucleotides are TGTGCCAGCAGCTTAGGGGGGCGTAATACGCAAGAGACCCAGTACTTC.